This entry lists 9 T cell receptor beta chains sequenced from one sample in a study of blood T cell repertoires in COVID-19. Profiling relied on immunoSEQ multiplex PCR, and the TCRdb table lists in-frame clones only, not all of them. The sample yields about 170,000 clones, less than 85% seen once. Sequencing was done on a sample of PBMCs or T cells enriched from blood (not recorded which). The receptors stem from a woman between 45 and 60 years old who had recovered from COVID-19.

The gene calls are TRBV6-5 and TRBJ2-5; 8 bases map to TRBD2. Germline V CDR1 and CDR2: MNHEY, SVGAGI. V trimming: 2 bases; J trimming: 6 bases; junction bases outside the gene matches: 8. The CDR3 loop spans 15 amino acids. The CDR3 loop is CASSYTGAGGKTQYF. CDR3 bases: TGTGCCAGCAGTTACACCGGGGCGGGAGGAAAGACCCAGTACTTC.

The gene calls are TRBV7-2 and TRBJ1-3; weak D call: TRBD1 (5 bases). Germline values: CDR1 SGHTA, CDR2 FQGNSA. The CDR3 has 19 residues. V was pared by 2 bases and J by 0 bases, with 20 bases between. CDR3 loop: CASSLIPQGSIPSGNTIYF. In nucleotides, the CDR3 is TGTGCCAGCAGCTTAATTCCGCAGGGATCAATACCCTCTGGAAACACCATATATTTT. Looking up the rest from reference TRBV7-2 and TRBJ1-3 gives the full variable domain: GAGVSQSPSNKVTEKGKDVELRCDPISGHTALYWYRQSLGQGLEFLIYFQGNSAPDKSGLPSDRFSAERTGGSVSTLTIQRTQQEDSAVYLCASSLIPQGSIPSGNTIYFGEGSWLTVV.

This chain links TRBV7-2 with TRBJ2-3; 8 bases agree with TRBD2. Germline CDR1 SGHTA, CDR2 FQGNSA. With V trimmed by 4 bases and J by 1 base, 4 bases remained unmatched. The CDR3 consists of 15 residues. CDR3 region: CASSYGGARTDTQYF. The CDR3 DNA reads TGTGCCAGCAGCTACGGGGGGGCACGCACAGATACGCAGTATTTT. Combining the CDR3 with reference TRBV7-2 and TRBJ2-3 gives the whole variable domain GAGVSQSPSNKVTEKGKDVELRCDPISGHTALYWYRQSLGQGLEFLIYFQGNSAPDKSGLPSDRFSAERTGGSVSTLTIQRTQQEDSAVYLCASSYGGARTDTQYFGPGTRLTVL.

The V gene is TRBV27, the J gene TRBJ1-6; 9 bases fit TRBD1. The V and J ends lost 2 bases and 7 bases, in that order; junction bases with no gene match: 3. The germline V gene encodes CDR1 MNHEY and CDR2 SMNVEV (reference sequence). This CDR3 is 15 amino acids long. The CDR3 DNA sequence: TGTGCCAGCAGTTTACAAGGGACAGGGAATTCACCCCTCCACTTT. This translates into CASSLQGTGNSPLHF.

The rearrangement joins TRBV2 to TRBJ2-1; perhaps TRBD2 as D (5 bases). V was clipped by 6 bases and J by 4 bases, with 10 bases between them. In germline, CDR1 is SNHLY, CDR2 FYNNEI. CDR3 size: 13 residues. This chain's CDR3 is CASRADGYNEQFF. The DNA of the CDR3 is TGTGCCAGCAGAGCGGACGGTTACAATGAGCAGTTCTTC.

This sequence joins TRBV7-3 and TRBJ1-2, with no clear D. The CDR3 sequence is 14 residues long. V lost 1 base and J 6 bases, leaving 12 bases between the germline ends. CDR1 and CDR2 from the germline V gene are SGHTA and FQGTGA. The CDR3 spells CASSLRGVGDGYTF. CDR3 nucleotide sequence: TGTGCCAGCAGCTTAAGGGGTGTCGGGGATGGCTACACCTTC. Variable domain in full (rest from reference TRBV7-3 and TRBJ1-2): GAGVSQTPSNKVTEKGKYVELRCDPISGHTALYWYRQSLGQGPEFLIYFQGTGAADDSGLPNDRFFAVRPEGSVSTLKIQRTERGDSAVYLCASSLRGVGDGYTFGSGTRLTVV.

This clone has just one count. The V and J genes are TRBV7-2 and TRBJ1-4; D is ambiguous. Germline V gives CDR1 SGHTA, CDR2 FQGNSA. This CDR3 region has 14 residues. Trimming left V 4 bases short and J 8 bases short, with 14 bases between. CDR3 nucleotide sequence: TGTGCCAGCAGCTCCGGTCCCCCACCCGAAAAACTGTTTTTT. Its translation: CASSSGPPPEKLFF.

The genes are TRBV7-9 and TRBJ1-1, with D perhaps matching TRBD1 (6 bases). CDR1 and CDR2 from the germline V gene are SEHNR and FQNEAQ (reference sequence). With 1 base removed from V and 10 bases from J, the gap between germline ends came to 10 bases. The CDR3 contains 12 residues. CDR3 nucleotides: TGTGCCAGCAGCTTAGACCCAGGGGTAGCTTTCTTT. Amino acids: CASSLDPGVAFF.

This sequence joins TRBV7-9 and TRBJ1-1, with D tentatively TRBD1 (5 bases). The germline gives CDR1 SEHNR, CDR2 FQNEAQ (reference sequence). The CDR3 has 13 residues. The V end was cut by 2 bases, the J end by 3 bases, with 7 bases between. CDR3 loop: CASSLSQDTEAFF. In DNA, the CDR3 is TGTGCCAGCAGCTTATCACAGGACACTGAAGCTTTCTTT.